The source of this T cell receptor beta chain is a study of T cells in narcolepsy (dated by TCRdb to between 2017 and 2018). A note on the overall study: Healthy control donors were enrolled in the study alongside patients who had narcolepsy type 1 or type 2 (NT1, NT2). To look for autoreactive T cells in narcolepsy patients that target self-antigens of hypocretin neurons (hypocretin, TRIB2), the study used TCR Vbeta sequencing to follow clonotypes in blood and CSF. On the study overall, not on this receptor specifically: Autoreactive clonotypes were reported to be detected serially in the blood of the same patients and of different patients, but not in the blood of healthy controls. Certain blood memory CD4+ repertoires from patients and controls had no sequences that matched autoreactive T cell clones. Numbers of sequenced blood memory CD4+ clonotypes were comparable, with averages of some 40,000 in patients and around 30,000 in controls. Plots comparing CSF and blood CD4+ T cell clonotypes from the same patient highlighted HCRT-specific and TRIB2-specific autoreactive clonotypes.

For TCR Vbeta sequencing, memory CD4+ T cells were sorted ex vivo from the peripheral blood of narcolepsy patients and healthy controls. Library prep was done by the immunoSEQ multiplex PCR assay. TCRdb holds this immuneACCESS table with in-frame rearrangements only. Some clones are missing; in checked studies, unresolved V genes explain under half, and the rest has no known cause. The sample table holds 20,000 to 30,000 clones, of which approximately 85% were seen once. The top ten hold under 1.5% of the sample. About this clone: It has no known antigen specificity. No base qualities exist here, and no much larger clone lies one base off it.

The CDR3, from cysteine to phenylalanine, totals 14 residues. This entry keeps only the CDR3 DNA: 42 bases, framed from base 1. The germline V gene specifies MNHEY as CDR1 and SVGAGI as CDR2. V loses 6 bases, J loses 0 bases, and the germline ends lie 9 bases apart. The chain is made from TRBV6-5 and TRBJ1-3; the best D guess is TRBD1, with 6 bases matching. Sequencing was carried out using CD45RA- memory CD4+ T cells from PBMCs. Interpreted using the paper, the cell subset or site label stands for: memory T cells sorted ex vivo from peripheral blood. The clonotype comes from a human donor with narcolepsy. The nucleotide sequence is given as TGTGCCAGCAGGAGACAGGTCTCTGGAAACACCATATATTTT. Its translation is CASRRQVSGNTIYF.